One sample yielded the 4 T cell receptor beta chains listed below, sequenced in a study of CD8 T cells in ankylosing spondylitis. A single record per CDR3 protein comes from TCRdb applying MiXCR to the 5' RACE reads. The sample holds 250,000 to 300,000 distinct CDR3 sequences, 18% seen once. Material for sequencing was blood, either unsorted or a sorted T cell fraction (not recorded which). The source is a male donor with ankylosing spondylitis or in good health (not recorded which).

The V call is TRBV7-9, the J call TRBJ2-3; 7 bases agree with TRBD2. Losses at the gene ends were 5 bases for V and 1 base for J; bases not matched to a gene: 12. The germline V gene encodes CDR1 SEHNR and CDR2 FQNEAQ (reference sequence). The CDR3 is made up of 17 amino acids. The CDR3 DNA sequence: TGTGCCAGCAGCCGCCCCGGACTAGAGGACGGCACAGATACGCAGTATTTT. It translates to CASSRPGLEDGTDTQYF.

This clonotype was recorded at least ten times. J is TRBJ2-2 and V is TRBV12-3 or TRBV12-4; tentatively, D is TRBD1 (5 bases). V was cut by 7 bases and J by 2 bases, with 8 bases left in between. There are 13 residues in the CDR3. Here the CDR3 DNA reads TGTGCCAGCAATGACAGAAACACCGGGGAGCTGTTTTTT. This codes for CASNDRNTGELFF.

As regards this clonotype: A junction end diverges from the germline sequence, so it may reflect a read error. The CDR3 region has the DNA TGTGCCACCCGGGGGCTGGAGGAGATCCAGTACTTC. Its translation is CATRGLEEIQYF. The V call is TRBV12-3 or TRBV12-4, the J call TRBJ2-5; the D call may be TRBD1 or TRBD2 (6 bases each). The CDR3 contains 12 residues.

The chain carries TRBV7-6 and TRBJ2-4; the match to TRBD1 covers 7 bases. Germline CDR1 and CDR2: SGHVS and FNYEAQ. V lost 5 bases and J lost 5; bases outside the gene matches: 9. The CDR3 consists of 15 residues. CDR3 sequence (DNA): TGTGCCAGCAGCCCCCTAGTGGGACAGCAAAACATTCAGTACTTC. Amino acid sequence: CASSPLVGQQNIQYF.